This TCR beta chain was sequenced during a study of T cells in Graves' hyperthyroidism and ophthalmopathy (dated by TCRdb to the late 2010s). Turning to the overall study: Peripheral blood samples were taken at the time of initial diagnosis, prior to any treatment. To identify TCR V-J signatures that set the groups apart, the researchers used a discovery cohort of 90 to 100 patients, made up of around 40 with Graves' ophthalmopathy and 57 with stable Graves' hyperthyroidism. Prospective prediction of ophthalmopathy was tested in an independent validation cohort consisting of 18 hyperthyroidism patients and 15 or so patients who later progressed to ophthalmopathy. The roughly 94 discovery patients were randomly divided into training and test sets at a 7:3 ratio. The study also compared thyroid tissue and blood T-cell repertoires from about six Graves' hyperthyroidism patients. Once sampling was done, hyperthyroidism patients were given methimazole at a starting dose of 30 mg daily, whereas ophthalmopathy patients were given high-dose intravenous methylprednisolone. The paper reports TCR Vbeta CDR3 sequencing of over 120 peripheral blood samples: some 41 ophthalmopathy, fewer than 85 hyperthyroidism and 17 progressor patients. The paper as a whole reports these results and caveats: In validation, progression to ophthalmopathy was predicted by the model with approximately 67% sensitivity and 72% to 80% specificity, a median of roughly six months before onset. Sample size was not statistically predetermined, and blinding of investigators to group allocation was not performed. Ophthalmopathy was separated from stable hyperthyroidism by a 13 V-J signature model, with about 88% sensitivity and approximately 81% specificity obtained in cross-validation and 80%/75% obtained in testing. Blood samples also contained most of the expanded thyroid clonotypes (frequency above 0.001), which suggests that blood repertoires may reflect thyroid immune responses.

Ophthalmopathy patients had moderately to severely active disease, with a Clinical Activity Score of 3 or more, a NOSPECS grade of 4 or more, and a disease duration of less than 3 months. Exclusion was applied to patients with uncontrolled infections, other autoimmune diseases, pregnancy or lactation. Diagnoses were based on clinical symptoms, serum thyroxine and TRAb, thyroid ultrasound and orbital computed tomography. Ficoll-Paque density gradient centrifugation was used to isolate PBMCs from 8 to 10 ml of fresh peripheral blood. Total RNA was extracted using Trizol reagent, and RNA quality was assessed on an Agilent 2100 Bioanalyzer. Remarks on this clonotype: No cognate antigen has been identified for it. No per-base quality is available; no much larger clone lies one base away.

Amplification of TCR beta CDR3 regions was carried out from RNA transcripts. For the first round of RT-PCR on the TCR CDR3, the HTBI primer set was used together with the Qiagen OneStep RT-PCR kit. The libraries were constructed in a second round of multiplex PCR and then size-selected and purified. Libraries were sequenced paired-end with 100 bp reads on an Illumina HiSeq2000. The study's own analysis went as follows. SOAPnuke was used to process the raw data, throwing out any read that contained adapters or uncalled bases, had a mean Phred below 15, or lacked an exact constant-primer or identifier match. COPE v1.2.5 was used to merge the high-quality paired reads, and each unique nucleotide sequence was defined as a clonotype. MiTCR v1.1 was used to align the clonotypes against IMGT TRBV, TRBD and TRBJ reference segments. Analysis was restricted to V-J combinations with a frequency above 0.0001, which covered over 98% of repertoires. The TCS score was defined as F50 (clonal expansion) divided by E x V (chaos), with BLOSUM62-based TCRdist calculated between CDR3 peptides within each V-J. Welch's t-statistics and random forest reduced fewer than 600 V-J features to roughly 13, which were used in a naive Bayes classifier (R e1071). TCRdb took the public reads, trimmed them with fastp at Q25, ran MiXCR for clone calling and kept in-frame beta chains. Identical CDR3 protein sequences are pooled into one entry, listed with their most common genes and DNA. TCRdb, rather than the study authors, made the V and J calls. The table for this sample lists about 250,000 distinct CDR3 sequences; about 24% of them were counted only once. Jointly, the top ten make up under 40% of the sample.

Unmatched junction bases come to 9, with V trimmed by 1 base and J by 5 bases. Reading from cysteine to phenylalanine, the CDR3 counts 17 amino acids. Only CDR3 DNA remains: 51 bases, in frame from the first base. CDR1 MNHNS and CDR2 SASEGT were looked up in the germline V gene. The V gene is TRBV6-1 and the J gene is TRBJ2-5; the central 11 bases match TRBD2. The sequenced material came from blood. The TCR was taken from a woman in her forties with Graves' ophthalmopathy. CDR3 loop: CASSEGLAGGGRETQYF. The DNA reads TGTGCCAGCAGTGAAGGCCTAGCGGGGGGCGGCCGGGAGACCCAGTACTTC.